The 27 T cell receptor beta chains given below trace back to one sample, sequenced in a study of T cells in Graves' hyperthyroidism and ophthalmopathy. What was amplified from RNA transcripts were TCR beta CDR3 regions. First-round RT-PCR targeting the TCR CDR3 was performed with the HTBI primer set. TCRdb redid the calling of the multiplex PCR reads with MiXCR, one entry per CDR3 protein. The table includes 650,000 to 700,000 distinct CDR3 sequences, approximately 15% detected once. The specimen was blood. The receptors were gathered from a man aged 45-65 years with Graves' hyperthyroidism.

This clonotype was recorded at least ten times. The chain links TRBV2 to TRBJ2-7, with 9 nucleotides matching TRBD2. Germline V gene data show CDR1 as SNHLY and CDR2 as FYNNEI. V dropped 3 bases and J dropped 4; count of bases not matched to a gene: 4. The CDR3 length is 14 residues. CDR3 bases: TGTGCCAGCAGTGAGCTAGCGGGAAGGTACGAGCAGTACTTC. Its translation: CASSELAGRYEQYF.

This clonotype was detected only a few times. At one of its ends the junction is not consistent with the germline gene, which may arise from a read error. The chain is built from TRBV2 and TRBJ1-6; D remains ambiguous. The CDR3 extends over 15 amino acids. Germline CDR1 and CDR2: SNHLY and FYNNEI. CDR3: CAGRRHGEDNSPLHF. In DNA, the CDR3 is TGTGCCGGCAGGCGGCACGGGGAAGATAATTCACCCCTCCACTTT.

A few counts support this clonotype. The CDR3 reads CASSIGTGQITDTQYF. CDR3 coding DNA: TGTGCCAGCAGCATCGGGACAGGGCAAATCACAGATACGCAGTATTTT. J is TRBJ2-3 and V is TRBV13, with 9 bases fitting TRBD1. The germline V gene has CDR1 PRHDT and CDR2 FYEKMQ (reference sequence). J lost 2 bases, V lost 5 bases, and 8 bases had no gene match. This CDR3 contains 16 residues.

This clonotype appeared many times. The chain has TRBV20-1 and TRBJ2-1; 9 bases match TRBD2. Germline V gene lookup returns CDR1 DFQATT and CDR2 SNEGSKA (reference sequence). Trimming at V came to 7 bases and at J to 6 bases, leaving 4 bases not matched to a gene. The CDR3 consists of 12 residues. CDR3 region: CSEGREGNEQFF. The CDR3 DNA reads as TGCAGTGAGGGGCGGGAGGGCAATGAGCAGTTCTTC.

This clonotype appeared many times. The V gene is TRBV2, the J gene TRBJ2-4, with D uncertain. V was cut by 1 base and J by 0 bases, with 7 bases left in between. This CDR3 has 15 residues. Germline values: CDR1 SNHLY, CDR2 FYNNEI. The CDR3 DNA reads TGTGCCAGCAGTGAAGAGGTTGTAGCCAAAAACATTCAGTACTTC. Translated, it gives CASSEEVVAKNIQYF.

This clonotype has a count of ten or more. This chain links TRBV12-3 or TRBV12-4 with TRBJ1-5; tentatively, D is TRBD1 (5 bases). This CDR3 region has 12 residues. V gave up 0 bases and J gave up 16 bases, with 13 bases separating them. The CDR3 protein is CASSLATGTAHF. CDR3 in DNA: TGTGCCAGCAGTTTAGCCACCGGGACGGCCCATTTT.

The chain links TRBV2 to TRBJ1-1; TRBD1 matches 7 bases. The trim removed 6 bases at V and 6 bases at J, leaving 7 bases unmatched. The CDR3 totals 13 residues. Germline-derived CDR1 and CDR2 are SNHLY and FYNNEI. CDR3 residues: CASRDATGSEAFF. The DNA for the CDR3 is TGTGCCAGCAGGGACGCGACAGGGTCTGAAGCTTTCTTT.

There are a few counts of this clonotype. The rearrangement links TRBV19 to TRBJ2-2; perhaps TRBD1 as D (6 bases). Germline V lookup: CDR1 LNHDA, CDR2 SQIVND (reference sequence). V lost 11 bases and J lost 0, with 13 bases in between. CDR3 length: 14 residues. The CDR3 is CASQGNANTGELFF. In DNA, the CDR3 is TGTGCCTCCCAGGGGAACGCGAACACCGGGGAGCTGTTTTTT.

The chain couples TRBV28 to TRBJ2-5, with no clear D. CDR1 is MDHEN, CDR2 SYDVKM, per germline. The CDR3 sequence is 12 residues long. V lost 6 bases, J lost 4 bases, and 9 bases lay in between. CDR3 in DNA: TGTGCCAGCAGGGCTGTCCTAGAGACCCAGTACTTC. Protein: CASRAVLETQYF. Full variable domain (outside the CDR3, taken from reference TRBV28 and TRBJ2-5): DVKVTQSSRYLVKRTGEKVFLECVQDMDHENMFWYRQDPGLGLRLIYFSYDVKMKEKGDIPEGYSVSREKKERFSLILESASTNQTSMYLCASRAVLETQYFGPGTRLLVL.

This clonotype has just a few counts. A much bigger clone sits one base away, suggesting this may be a read error. J is TRBJ2-7 and V is TRBV2; D perhaps matches TRBD2 (5 bases). Germline V gene data show CDR1 as SNHLY and CDR2 as FYNNEI. The CDR3 has 14 residues. The CDR3 DNA follows: TGTGTCAGCACCCCACTAGGTGATAAGGACGAGCAGTACTTC. Translated: CVSTPLGDKDEQYF.

This clonotype was seen at least ten times. The genes are TRBV7-2 and TRBJ2-5; D not resolved. This CDR3 is built from 15 residues. V lost 3 bases, J lost 5 bases, and 16 bases lay in between. Germline V gene data show CDR1 as SGHTA and CDR2 as FQGNSA. CDR3 in amino acids: CASSFTLSARETQYF. CDR3 nucleotide sequence: TGTGCCAGCAGCTTCACATTGAGTGCGCGTGAGACCCAGTACTTC.

This clonotype came up many times. The chain joins TRBV11-2 to TRBJ2-3; 13 bases are shared with TRBD2. The CDR3 spans 17 residues. The V gene's germline CDR1 is SGHAT and CDR2 FQNNGV. V gave up 5 bases and J gave up 3 bases; unmatched junction bases: 8. CDR3 in DNA: TGTGCCAGCAGCCGACGCGGACTAGCGGGAGTTACAGATACGCAGTATTTT. Translation gives CASSRRGLAGVTDTQYF.

This clonotype occurred many times. This chain joins TRBV27 and TRBJ2-3, with 7 bases aligning to TRBD1. V gave up 2 bases and J gave up 0 bases; unmatched junction bases: 2. CDR1 MNHEY and CDR2 SMNVEV come from the germline V gene (reference sequence). The CDR3 runs to 15 residues. DNA of the CDR3: TGTGCCAGCAGTTTAGAGGGGGCTAGCACAGATACGCAGTATTTT. The encoded protein is CASSLEGASTDTQYF.

Remarks on this clonotype: Given a much more abundant clone one base away, this may be a read error. V usage is TRBV2 and J usage is TRBJ1-5; D not resolved. CDR1 is SNHLY and CDR2 is FYNNEI in the germline V gene. Trimming removed 5 bases from V and 5 bases from J, with 19 bases in between. This CDR3 spans 16 amino acids. The CDR3 region has the DNA TGTGCCAGCAGTCGAACAGTACTATACGTCGATCAGCCCCAGCATTTT. Protein product: CASSRTVLYVDQPQHF.

The sample holds a few counts of this clonotype. The DNA is left out, because the CDR3 cannot be placed on it with certainty; the CDR3 is given as TCRdb lists it. The V and J genes are TRBV12-3 or TRBV12-4 and TRBJ2-2; TRBD2, the table's D call, was not compared with the DNA. The CDR3 contains 17 residues when both ends are counted. The CDR3 reads CASILGLAGGNTGELFF.

This clonotype was seen a few times. The chain joins TRBV6-2 or TRBV6-3 to TRBJ2-3, with D possibly called TRBD1 or TRBD2 (5 bases each). Trimming pared 4 bases from V and 10 bases from J, leaving 9 bases between. The CDR3 sequence is 11 residues long. CDR1 is MNHEY, CDR2 SVGEGT, per germline. CDR3 residues: CASSWDRSQYF. The CDR3 coding sequence is TGTGCCAGCAGTTGGGACCGGTCGCAGTATTTT.

The V and J genes are TRBV29-1 and TRBJ1-1; D unclear. Trimming removed 4 bases from V and 4 bases from J, with 7 bases in between. The CDR3 runs 11 residues. Germline CDR1 SQVTM, CDR2 ANQGSEA. CDR3 in amino acids: CSVGLGTEAFF. As DNA, the CDR3 is TGCAGCGTTGGGTTGGGCACTGAAGCTTTCTTT.

This clonotype was seen a handful of times. The chain is built from TRBV3-1 and TRBJ1-2; D not resolved. Germline CDR1 LGHDT, CDR2 YNNKEL (reference sequence). This CDR3 is built from 12 residues. Trimming cost V 1 base and J 8 bases, with 8 bases left between them. The CDR3: CASSQGSPGYTF. The CDR3 region has the DNA TGTGCCAGCAGCCAAGGTTCCCCGGGCTACACCTTC.

This clonotype was recorded at least ten times. The rearrangement uses TRBV2 and TRBJ1-2, with a weak D call TRBD1 (5 bases). V was clipped by 6 bases and J by 5 bases, with 16 bases between them. CDR1 SNHLY and CDR2 FYNNEI come from the germline V gene. The CDR3 loop spans 14 amino acids. CDR3 amino acids: CASRGESGAYGYTF. The CDR3 nucleotides read TGTGCCAGCAGGGGCGAATCCGGGGCGTATGGCTACACCTTC.

This clonotype was detected only a few times. The genes are TRBV28 and TRBJ1-5, with TRBD1 matching 8 bases. The junction had 8 bases not matched to a gene; V was cut back by 6 bases and J by 1 base. The germline V gene has CDR1 MDHEN and CDR2 SYDVKM. This CDR3 has 16 amino acids. CDR3 DNA: TGTGCCAGCAGACCGACAGGGGAGGTCAGCAATCAGCCCCAGCATTTT. Amino acid sequence: CASRPTGEVSNQPQHF.

This clonotype occurred many times. The chain is built from TRBV12-3 or TRBV12-4 and TRBJ1-4; D unresolved. V lost 2 bases to trimming and J lost 3 bases, with 7 bases between them. The CDR3 has 14 amino acids. As DNA, the CDR3 is TGTGCCAGCAGTTTAACCGGACCTAATGAAAAACTGTTTTTT. Residues: CASSLTGPNEKLFF.

The chain employs TRBV7-3 and TRBJ1-1; D is undetermined. V was trimmed by 6 bases and J by 5 bases, leaving 16 bases between them. Germline-derived CDR1 and CDR2 are SGHTA and FQGTGA. The CDR3 has 14 amino acids. CDR3 sequence (DNA): TGTGCCAGCAGGTCTCCGGGAAGCCGGACTGAAGCTTTCTTT. It encodes CASRSPGSRTEAFF.

This clonotype has at least ten counts. V is TRBV12-3 or TRBV12-4 and J is TRBJ2-3; 10 bases fit TRBD2. After removal of 2 bases from V and 5 bases from J, the junction contained 13 bases not matched to a gene. This CDR3 spans 18 amino acids. The DNA for the CDR3 is TGTGCCAGCAGTTTAAGGGCTAGCGGGAGTCGGGGGGAAGATACGCAGTATTTT. Amino acids: CASSLRASGSRGEDTQYF.

The table lists this clonotype with many counts. V and J are TRBV7-9 and TRBJ1-1, with D unresolved. Trimming took 1 base from V and 5 from J, leaving 17 bases between them. The CDR3 loop spans 16 amino acids. Germline CDR1 SEHNR, CDR2 FQNEAQ (reference sequence). CDR3 sequence (DNA): TGTGCCAGCAGCTTAGACCGCTTCGGGAGTTTAACTGAAGCTTTCTTT. Its protein is CASSLDRFGSLTEAFF.

Concerning this clonotype: Mismatch with germline at one junction end may stem from a read error. This chain uses TRBV6-5 with TRBJ2-5; a weak D match, TRBD2 (6 bases). This CDR3 has 13 amino acids. In germline, CDR1 is MNHEY, CDR2 SVGAGI. In DNA, the CDR3 is TGTGCCAGCAGTTACTCAGGGGAGGAGACCCGGTACTTC. This codes for CASSYSGEETRYF.

This clonotype was observed at least ten times. CDR3 in amino acids: CASSLWDNEQFF. The DNA for the CDR3 is TGTGCCAGCAGTTTATGGGACAATGAGCAGTTCTTC. The chain joins TRBV28 to TRBJ2-1, with unresolved D. Germline CDR1 MDHEN, CDR2 SYDVKM. The CDR3 contains 12 residues. With 0 bases removed from V and 5 bases from J, the gap between germline ends came to 2 bases.

This clonotype was seen repeatedly, ten times or more. The J gene is TRBJ1-5, the V gene TRBV27; TRBD1 might be the D (6 bases). Trimming removed 1 base at V and 5 bases at J, with 9 bases between. The CDR3 loop spans 14 amino acids. The germline gives CDR1 MNHEY, CDR2 SMNVEV (reference sequence). This chain's CDR3 is CASSLLGQDQPQHF. CDR3 DNA sequence: TGTGCCAGCAGTTTATTGGGACAAGATCAGCCCCAGCATTTT.